One and the same sample provided the 15 T cell receptor beta chains below, sequenced in a study of tumor-infiltrating lymphocytes in primary liver carcinoma (dated by TCRdb to 2017 to 2019). Blood RNA was extracted from unsorted whole blood using TRIzol reagent, and germline DNA was obtained with the DNeasy Blood & Tissue kit. Data came from an Illumina HiSeq 2500. TCRbeta-specific cDNA was reverse-transcribed from about 520 ng total RNA using a constant-region primer and ProtoScript II reverse transcriptase. The TCRbeta libraries were prepared through three rounds of nested multiplex PCR following a slightly modified ARM-PCR procedure. Multiplex TRBV1-TRBV30 forward primers and a Cbeta reverse primer were used in the first two PCR rounds, each of which was run for around 10 cycles. In TCRdb, the public reads were trimmed at Q25 with fastp and aligned with MiXCR, with productive beta chains retained. A single entry per CDR3 protein holds the most common genes and DNA from its merged rows. This sample gives about 180,000 distinct CDR3 sequences in total; over 45% of them show up just once. The ten largest clones take up approximately 70% of the sample.

Sample: peripheral blood. These receptors were obtained from a man aged 40-49 years with primary liver carcinoma and hepatitis B virus infection.

Many counts were recorded for this clonotype. In DNA form, the CDR3 reads TGTGCCAGCAGCTTAGAGGGCTTGATGGAGAGTAATGAGCAGTTCTTC. Translation: CASSLEGLMESNEQFF. The rearrangement links TRBV11-2 to TRBJ2-1, with D unresolved. Trimming cost V 0 bases and J 7 bases, with 16 bases left between them. CDR1 is SGHAT and CDR2 is FQNNGV in the germline V gene. The CDR3 length is 16 residues.

Note on this clonotype: At one boundary the junction diverges from the germline segment, which might be a read error. The chain links TRBV25-1 to TRBJ2-1; D is possibly TRBD2 (6 bases). In germline, CDR1 is MGHDK, CDR2 SYGVNS. The CDR3 length is 14 residues. The CDR3 nucleotides are TGTGCCAGCAGTGAATTGGGGGACTTTAATGAGCCGTTCTTC. Translating gives CASSELGDFNEPFF.

The rearrangement uses TRBV28 and TRBJ2-1; 7 bases align to TRBD1. The V gene's germline CDR1 is MDHEN and CDR2 SYDVKM. V lost 6 bases, J lost 5 bases, and 7 bases stayed unmatched. This CDR3 is built from 14 residues. CDR3: CASSPRGQNNEQFF. The CDR3 DNA reads TGTGCCAGCAGCCCGAGGGGACAGAACAATGAGCAGTTCTTC.

This clonotype was detected only a few times. A read error may be the cause here, since a much bigger clone is one base away. The chain combines TRBV11-2 with TRBJ2-1; possibly TRBD2 for D (6 bases). The germline gives CDR1 SGHAT, CDR2 FQNNGV. The CDR3 covers 11 residues. DNA for the CDR3: TGTGTCAGCAGCGGGTGGAATGAGCAGTTCTTC. Its translation: CVSSGWNEQFF. Looking up the rest from reference TRBV11-2 and TRBJ2-1 gives the full variable domain: EAGVAQSPRYKIIEKRQSVAFWCNPISGHATLYWYQQILGQGPKLLIQFQNNGVVDDSQLPKDRFSAERLKGVDSTLKIQPAKLEDSAVYLCVSSGWNEQFFGPGTRLTVL.

The J gene is TRBJ1-2, the V gene TRBV6-5; 12 bases fit TRBD1. From germline, CDR1 is MNHEY and CDR2 SVGAGI. The junction had 13 bases not matched to a gene; V was cut back by 5 bases and J by 9 bases. The CDR3 loop spans 16 amino acids. The CDR3 region is CASSPPGQGAVNCYTF. CDR3 bases: TGTGCCAGCAGTCCCCCGGGACAGGGGGCAGTGAATTGCTACACCTTC.

Regarding this clonotype: One end of the junction fails to match germline, which may point to a read error. The chain is built from TRBV11-2 and TRBJ2-1; D is possibly TRBD1 (5 bases). The CDR3 consists of 14 residues. Germline values: CDR1 SGHAT, CDR2 FQNNGV. CDR3 coding DNA: TGTGCCGGCAGCTTAACCGACAGAGCCTATGAGCAGTTCTTC. Encoded protein: CAGSLTDRAYEQFF. The whole variable domain, remainder taken from reference TRBV11-2 and TRBJ2-1, is EAGVAQSPRYKIIEKRQSVAFWCNPISGHATLYWYQQILGQGPKLLIQFQNNGVVDDSQLPKDRFSAERLKGVDSTLKIQPAKLEDSAVYLCAGSLTDRAYEQFFGPGTRLTVL.

As regards this clonotype: A junction end diverges from the germline sequence, so it may reflect a read error. In nucleotides, the CDR3 is TGTGCCAACAGTGGACAGGTTCGCTCTGGAAACACCATATATTTT. This gives the protein CANSGQVRSGNTIYF. The chain uses TRBV28 and TRBJ1-3, with TRBD1 matching 7 bases. The CDR3 loop spans 15 amino acids. Germline V gene lookup returns CDR1 MDHEN and CDR2 SYDVKM.

The gene calls are TRBV25-1 and TRBJ2-7; D gene unclear. The CDR3 is 18 residues long. Trimming stripped 0 bases from V and 2 bases from J, with 20 bases between. The germline V gene encodes CDR1 MGHDK and CDR2 SYGVNS. DNA of the CDR3: TGTGCCAGCAGTGAATATCGGTCGGGCCCACCCGTCACCTACGAGCAGTACTTC. As protein: CASSEYRSGPPVTYEQYF.

The gene calls are TRBV12-3 or TRBV12-4 and TRBJ1-2; D is unclear. The CDR3 totals 13 residues. The V end lost 3 bases, the J end lost 3 bases, and 8 bases lay between the germline ends. CDR3 amino acids: CASSLSGDYGYTF. CDR3 coding DNA: TGTGCCAGCAGTTTGAGCGGAGACTATGGCTACACCTTC.

The genes are TRBV29-1 and TRBJ1-4; 7 bases fit TRBD1. The CDR3 consists of 13 residues. Germline lookup yields CDR1 SQVTM and CDR2 ANQGSEA. The J segment lost 11 bases and the V segment lost 7 bases, leaving 13 bases of the junction unmatched. The chain's CDR3 is CSGIQGLGDKLFF. The CDR3, as DNA: TGCAGCGGTATACAGGGGTTAGGGGATAAACTGTTTTTT.

Details on this clonotype: A much larger clone lies one base from this, so it may be a read error. This chain links TRBV29-1 with TRBJ2-3; D is possibly TRBD1 or TRBD2 (7 bases each). CDR3 length: 13 amino acids. Between the trimmed V and J ends, which lost 5 bases and 4 bases, there was a span of 13 bases. Germline V gene sequence: CDR1 SQVTM, CDR2 ANQGSEA. This CDR3 is CSVQGGAPDTQYF. The CDR3 coding sequence is TGCAGCGTTCAGGGGGGGGCCCCAGATACGCAGTATTTT.

Details on this clonotype: One end of the junction does not line up with germline, which may come from a read error. J is TRBJ2-2 and V is TRBV6-1; the match to TRBD1 covers 9 bases. Per the germline V gene, CDR1 is MNHNS and CDR2 is SASEGT. CDR3 length: 16 amino acids. The DNA of the CDR3 is TGTACCAGCAGTCCCCAGGGGACAGGGAAGGACGGGGAGCTGTTTTTT. Its protein is CTSSPQGTGKDGELFF.

With respect to this clonotype: At one end the junction does not follow the germline gene, possibly because of a read error. The genes are TRBV12-3 or TRBV12-4 and TRBJ2-5; D might be TRBD1 or TRBD2, each matching 6 bases. The CDR3 sequence is 14 residues long. The CDR3 loop is CASSSRGAQEIQYF. DNA of the CDR3: TGTGCCAGCAGTAGTAGGGGGGCCCAAGAGATCCAGTACTTC.

In the case of this clonotype: No conserved phenylalanine or tryptophan is present at the end of the CDR3, so a read error is the likely explanation. The chain carries TRBV12-3 or TRBV12-4 and TRBJ1-2, with D possibly matching TRBD1 (6 bases). The V and J ends lost 6 bases and 2 bases respectively, with 10 bases between them. The CDR3 consists of 13 residues. Here the CDR3 reads CASSLGQNYGYTL. CDR3 nucleotide sequence: TGTGCCAGCAGCCTTGGACAGAACTATGGCTACACCTTA.

This clonotype has a single count. This may arise from a read error, as a much more abundant clone is one base away. DNA for the CDR3: TGTGCCAGCAGCTTAAAAATGGGGGGCCGACTGGATGAAAAACTGTTATTT. It is translated as CASSLKMGGRLDEKLLF. This sequence joins TRBV11-2 and TRBJ1-4; tentatively, D is TRBD1 (6 bases). The CDR3 has 17 residues. CDR1 is SGHAT and CDR2 is FQNNGV in the germline V gene.